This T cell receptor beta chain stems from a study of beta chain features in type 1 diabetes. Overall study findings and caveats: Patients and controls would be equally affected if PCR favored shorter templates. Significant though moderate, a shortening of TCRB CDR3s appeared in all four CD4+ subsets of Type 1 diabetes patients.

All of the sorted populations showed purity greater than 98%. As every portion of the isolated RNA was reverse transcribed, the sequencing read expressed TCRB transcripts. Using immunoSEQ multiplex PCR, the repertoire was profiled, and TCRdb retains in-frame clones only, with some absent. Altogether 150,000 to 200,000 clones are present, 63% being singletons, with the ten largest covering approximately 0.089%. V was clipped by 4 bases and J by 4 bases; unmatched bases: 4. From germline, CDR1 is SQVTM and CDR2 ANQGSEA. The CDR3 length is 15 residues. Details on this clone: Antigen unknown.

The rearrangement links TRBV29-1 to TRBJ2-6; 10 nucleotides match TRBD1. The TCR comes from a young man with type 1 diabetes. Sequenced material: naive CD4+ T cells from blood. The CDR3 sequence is CSVGTGGTGANVLTF. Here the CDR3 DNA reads TGCAGCGTTGGGACAGGGGGTACCGGGGCCAACGTCCTGACTTTC.